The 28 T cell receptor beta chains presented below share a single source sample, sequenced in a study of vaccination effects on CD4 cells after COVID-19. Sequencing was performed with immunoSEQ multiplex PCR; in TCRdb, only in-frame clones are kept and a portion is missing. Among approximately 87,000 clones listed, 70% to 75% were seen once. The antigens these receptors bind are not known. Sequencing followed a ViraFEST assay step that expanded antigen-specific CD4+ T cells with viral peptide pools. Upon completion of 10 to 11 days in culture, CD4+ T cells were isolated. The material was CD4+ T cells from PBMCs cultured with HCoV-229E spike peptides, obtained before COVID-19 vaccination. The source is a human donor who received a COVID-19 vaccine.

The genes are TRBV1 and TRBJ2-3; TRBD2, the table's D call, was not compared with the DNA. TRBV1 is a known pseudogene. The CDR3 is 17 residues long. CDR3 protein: CTSSQATGTPSFDTQYF. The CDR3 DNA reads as TGCACCAGCAGCCAAGCGACCGGGACTCCCAGTTTCGATACGCAGTATTTT.

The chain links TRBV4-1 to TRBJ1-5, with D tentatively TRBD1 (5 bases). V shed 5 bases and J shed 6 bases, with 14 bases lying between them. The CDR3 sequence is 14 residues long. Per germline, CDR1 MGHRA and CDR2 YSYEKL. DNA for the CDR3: TGCGCCAGCAGCGCCCAGGGTGTAAGTCAGCCCCAGCATTTT. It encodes CASSAQGVSQPQHF.

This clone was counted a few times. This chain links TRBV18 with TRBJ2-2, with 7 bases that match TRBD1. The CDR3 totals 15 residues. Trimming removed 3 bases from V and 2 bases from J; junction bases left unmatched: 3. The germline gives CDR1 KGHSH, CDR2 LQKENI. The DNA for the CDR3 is TGTGCCAGCTCACCGGACAGGAGTAACACCGGGGAGCTGTTTTTT. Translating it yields CASSPDRSNTGELFF.

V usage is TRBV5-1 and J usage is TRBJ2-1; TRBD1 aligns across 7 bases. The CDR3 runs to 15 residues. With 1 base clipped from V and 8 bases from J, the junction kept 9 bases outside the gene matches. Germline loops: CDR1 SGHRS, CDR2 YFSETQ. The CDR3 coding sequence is TGCGCCAGCAGCTTGTTGGCAGGGGGTAGGTATGAGCAGTTCTTC. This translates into CASSLLAGGRYEQFF.

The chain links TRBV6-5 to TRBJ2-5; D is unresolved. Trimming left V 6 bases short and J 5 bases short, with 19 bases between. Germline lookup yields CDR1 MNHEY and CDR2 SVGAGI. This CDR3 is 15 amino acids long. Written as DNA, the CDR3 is TGTGCCAGCAGCTGGGCGTTAGGCCCCCGGGAGACCCAGTACTTC. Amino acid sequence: CASSWALGPRETQYF.

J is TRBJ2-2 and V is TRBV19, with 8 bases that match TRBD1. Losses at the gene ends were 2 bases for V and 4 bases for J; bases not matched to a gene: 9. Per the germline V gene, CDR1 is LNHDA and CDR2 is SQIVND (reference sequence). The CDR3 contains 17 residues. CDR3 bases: TGTGCCAGTAGTATACACCCCAGGGGGCAAGGCACCGGGGAGCTGTTTTTT. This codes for CASSIHPRGQGTGELFF.

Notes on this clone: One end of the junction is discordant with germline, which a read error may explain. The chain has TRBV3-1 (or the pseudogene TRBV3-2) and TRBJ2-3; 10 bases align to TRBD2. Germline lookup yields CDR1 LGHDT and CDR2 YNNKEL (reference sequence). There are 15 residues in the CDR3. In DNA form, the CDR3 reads TGTGCCAGCAGCCCTCACACTAGCGGGACAGGTACGCAGTATTTT. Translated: CASSPHTSGTGTQYF.

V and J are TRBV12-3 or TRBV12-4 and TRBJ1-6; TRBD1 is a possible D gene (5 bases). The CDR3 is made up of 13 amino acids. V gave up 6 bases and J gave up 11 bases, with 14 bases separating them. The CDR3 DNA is TGTGCCAGCAGCACCGGGGGGGTGGCACCCCTCCACTTT. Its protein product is CASSTGGVAPLHF.

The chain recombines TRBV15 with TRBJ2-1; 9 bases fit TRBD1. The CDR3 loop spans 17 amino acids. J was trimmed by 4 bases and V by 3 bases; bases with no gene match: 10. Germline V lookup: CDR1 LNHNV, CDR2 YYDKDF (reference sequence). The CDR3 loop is CATSSGSRDRDYNEQFF. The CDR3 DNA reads TGTGCCACCAGCAGTGGGAGCCGGGACAGGGATTACAATGAGCAGTTCTTC.

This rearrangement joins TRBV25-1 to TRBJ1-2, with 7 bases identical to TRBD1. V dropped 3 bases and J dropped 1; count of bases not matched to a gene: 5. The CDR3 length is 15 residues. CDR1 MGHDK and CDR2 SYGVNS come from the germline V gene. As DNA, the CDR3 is TGTGCCAGCAGTGAGCCGGGACAGAGTAACTATGGCTACACCTTC. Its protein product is CASSEPGQSNYGYTF.

CDR3 sequence: CASSWAGVDEQFF. The CDR3 coding sequence is TGTGCCAGCAGCTGGGCGGGGGTGGATGAGCAGTTCTTC. The rearrangement links TRBV5-4 to TRBJ2-1, with 7 positions matching TRBD2. V trimming: 3 bases; J trimming: 8 bases; junction bases outside the gene matches: 5. CDR1 and CDR2 (germline): SGHNT, YYREEE (reference sequence). There are 13 residues in the CDR3.

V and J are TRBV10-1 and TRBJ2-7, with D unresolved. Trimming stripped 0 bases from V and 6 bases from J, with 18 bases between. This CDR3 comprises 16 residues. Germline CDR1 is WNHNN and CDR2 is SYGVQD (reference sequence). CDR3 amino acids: CASSESGAQASSEQYV. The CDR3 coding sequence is TGCGCCAGCAGTGAGTCCGGAGCCCAAGCCTCCAGCGAGCAGTACGTC.

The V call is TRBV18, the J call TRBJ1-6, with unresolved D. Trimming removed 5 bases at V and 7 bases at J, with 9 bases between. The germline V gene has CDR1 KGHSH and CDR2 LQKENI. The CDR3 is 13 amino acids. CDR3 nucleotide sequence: TGTGCCAGCTCAGCTGGAAGGAATTCACCCCTCCACTTT. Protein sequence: CASSAGRNSPLHF. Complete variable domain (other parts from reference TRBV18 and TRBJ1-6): NAGVMQNPRHLVRRRGQEARLRCSPMKGHSHVYWYRQLPEEGLKFMVYLQKENIIDESGMPKERFSAEFPKEGPSILRIQQVVRGDSAAYFCASSAGRNSPLHFGNGTRLTVT.

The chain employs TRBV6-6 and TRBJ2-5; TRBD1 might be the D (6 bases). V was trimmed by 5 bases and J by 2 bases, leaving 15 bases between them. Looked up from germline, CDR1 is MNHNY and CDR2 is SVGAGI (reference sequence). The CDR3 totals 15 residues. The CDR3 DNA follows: TGTGCCAGCAGTCAATCCCGACAGGCACAAGAGACCCAGTACTTC. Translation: CASSQSRQAQETQYF.

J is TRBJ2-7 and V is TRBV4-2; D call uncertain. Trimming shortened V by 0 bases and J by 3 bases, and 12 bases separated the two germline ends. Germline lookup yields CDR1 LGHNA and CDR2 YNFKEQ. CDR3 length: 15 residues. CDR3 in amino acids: CASSQDLAGYYEQYV. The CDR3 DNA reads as TGTGCCAGCAGCCAAGACCTGGCCGGATACTACGAGCAGTACGTC.

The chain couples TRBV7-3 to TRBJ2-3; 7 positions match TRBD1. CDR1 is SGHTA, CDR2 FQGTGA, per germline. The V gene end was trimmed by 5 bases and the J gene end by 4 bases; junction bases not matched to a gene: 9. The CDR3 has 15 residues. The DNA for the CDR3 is TGTGCCAGCAGCGAACAGGGGTTCGAATCAGATACGCAGTATTTT. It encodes CASSEQGFESDTQYF.

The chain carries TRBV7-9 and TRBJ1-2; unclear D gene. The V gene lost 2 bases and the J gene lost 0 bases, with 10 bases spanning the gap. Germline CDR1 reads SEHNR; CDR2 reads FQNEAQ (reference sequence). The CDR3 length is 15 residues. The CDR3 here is CASSLLSVTNYGYTF. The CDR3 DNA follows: TGTGCCAGCAGCTTACTGTCAGTAACTAACTATGGCTACACCTTC.

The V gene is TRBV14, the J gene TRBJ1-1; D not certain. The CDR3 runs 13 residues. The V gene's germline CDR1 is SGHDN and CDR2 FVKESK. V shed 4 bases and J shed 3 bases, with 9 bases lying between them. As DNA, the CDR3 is TGTGCCAGCAGCCCTGGGATGTACACTGAAGCTTTCTTT. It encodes CASSPGMYTEAFF.

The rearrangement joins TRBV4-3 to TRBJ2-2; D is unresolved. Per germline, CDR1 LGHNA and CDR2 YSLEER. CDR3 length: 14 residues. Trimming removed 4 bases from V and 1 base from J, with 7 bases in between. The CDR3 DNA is TGCGCCAGCAGCCTTCGACGGAACACCGGGGAGCTGTTTTTT. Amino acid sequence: CASSLRRNTGELFF.

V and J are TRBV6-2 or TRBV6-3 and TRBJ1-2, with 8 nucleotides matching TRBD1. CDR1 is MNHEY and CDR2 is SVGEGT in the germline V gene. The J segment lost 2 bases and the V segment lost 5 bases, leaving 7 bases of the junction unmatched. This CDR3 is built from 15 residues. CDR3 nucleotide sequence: TGTGCCAGCAGTCGCGACAGGGGTTTGAACTATGGCTACACCTTC. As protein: CASSRDRGLNYGYTF.

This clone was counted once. The CDR3 reads CASSLFGGAETQYF. The CDR3 nucleotides read TGCGCCAGCAGCTTGTTCGGCGGAGCGGAGACCCAGTACTTC. V is TRBV5-1 and J is TRBJ2-5, with D hard to call. The V end was cut by 1 base, the J end by 5 bases, with 12 bases between. This CDR3 is 14 amino acids long. Germline lookup yields CDR1 SGHRS and CDR2 YFSETQ.

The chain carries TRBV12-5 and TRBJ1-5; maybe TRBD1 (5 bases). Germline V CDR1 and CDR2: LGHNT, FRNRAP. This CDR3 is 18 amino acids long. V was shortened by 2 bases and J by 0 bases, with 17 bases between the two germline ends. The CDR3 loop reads CASGLSPGTAYSNQPQHF. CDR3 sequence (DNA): TGTGCTAGTGGTTTGTCCCCCGGGACGGCCTATAGCAATCAGCCCCAGCATTTT.

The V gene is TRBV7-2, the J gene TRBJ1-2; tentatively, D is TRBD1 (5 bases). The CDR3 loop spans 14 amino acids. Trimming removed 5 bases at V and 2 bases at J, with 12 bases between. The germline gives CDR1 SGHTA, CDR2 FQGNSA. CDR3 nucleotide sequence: TGTGCCAGCAGCCGCACAGGCATGAACTATGGCTACACCTTC. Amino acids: CASSRTGMNYGYTF. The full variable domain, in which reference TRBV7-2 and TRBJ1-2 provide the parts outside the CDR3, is GAGVSQSPSNKVTEKGKDVELRCDPISGHTALYWYRQSLGQGLEFLIYFQGNSAPDKSGLPSDRFSAERTGGSVSTLTIQRTQQEDSAVYLCASSRTGMNYGYTFGSGTRLTVV.

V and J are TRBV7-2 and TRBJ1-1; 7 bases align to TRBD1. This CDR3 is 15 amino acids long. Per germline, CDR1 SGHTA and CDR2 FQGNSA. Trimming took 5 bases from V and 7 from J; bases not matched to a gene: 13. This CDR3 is CASSLRGGGFDEAFF. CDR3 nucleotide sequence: TGTGCCAGCAGCCTACGGGGAGGGGGCTTCGATGAAGCTTTCTTT.

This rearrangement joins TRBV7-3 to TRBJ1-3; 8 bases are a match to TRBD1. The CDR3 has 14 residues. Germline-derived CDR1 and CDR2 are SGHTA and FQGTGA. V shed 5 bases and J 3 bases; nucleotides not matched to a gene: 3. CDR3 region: CASSRTGFGNTIYF. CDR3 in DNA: TGTGCCAGCAGCCGGACAGGGTTTGGAAACACCATATATTTT.

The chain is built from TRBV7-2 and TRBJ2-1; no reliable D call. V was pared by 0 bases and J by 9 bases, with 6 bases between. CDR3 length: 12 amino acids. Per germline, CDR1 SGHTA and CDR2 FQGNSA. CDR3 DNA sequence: TGTGCCAGCAGCTTAGCGGCTTTTGAGCAGTTCTTC. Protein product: CASSLAAFEQFF.

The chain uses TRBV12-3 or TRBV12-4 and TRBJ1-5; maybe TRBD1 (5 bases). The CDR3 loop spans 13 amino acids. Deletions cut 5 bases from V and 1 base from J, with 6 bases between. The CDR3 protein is CASSRDSNQPQHF. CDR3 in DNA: TGTGCCAGCAGTCGGGACAGCAATCAGCCCCAGCATTTT.

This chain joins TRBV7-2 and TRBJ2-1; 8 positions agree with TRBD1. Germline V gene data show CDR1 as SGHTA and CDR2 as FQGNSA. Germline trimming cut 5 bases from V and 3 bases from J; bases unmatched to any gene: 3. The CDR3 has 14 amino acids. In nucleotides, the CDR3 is TGTGCCAGCAGCAACGACAGGGGCTACAATGAGCAGTTCTTC. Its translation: CASSNDRGYNEQFF.